The 2 T cell receptor beta chains below were found in one sample sequenced in a study of CD8+ T cells in alopecia areata. The treatment: oral pan-JAK inhibitor, 5-10 mg twice daily. RNA was isolated and reverse transcribed to cDNA, the sequencing template. Measured with immunoSEQ multiplex PCR; TCRdb has only the in-frame clones, and not every one. Of about 150,000 clones listed, around three fifths are singletons. The source material was CD4+ T cells sorted from blood, sampled at week 4, from a patient treated with tofacitinib. These receptors were obtained from a human donor with alopecia areata.

This clone has just one count. The V call is TRBV5-1, the J call TRBJ2-7, with D perhaps assigned TRBD1 or TRBD2 (5 bases each). CDR1 and CDR2 from the germline V gene are SGHRS and YFSETQ. Trimming left V 3 bases short and J 0 bases short, with 7 bases between. The CDR3 contains 13 residues. DNA of the CDR3: TGCGCCAGCAGCTCCGGGACCTCCTACGAGCAGTACTTC. Protein sequence: CASSSGTSYEQYF.

This chain links TRBV11-2 with TRBJ2-5; 12 bases line up with TRBD2. This CDR3 comprises 16 residues. Germline assignment: CDR1 SGHAT and CDR2 FQNNGV. Trimming cost V 6 bases and J 0 bases; bases outside gene matches: 5. Here the CDR3 DNA reads TGTGCCAGCAGAGGACTAGCGGGGATGTACCAAGAGACCCAGTACTTC. It specifies CASRGLAGMYQETQYF.